The table lists the clone carrying this TCR beta chain with a few counts. For TCRbeta, the library was prepared with unique molecular identifiers. TCRdb passed the PCR reads through MiXCR, listing each CDR3 protein once. The table shows approximately 400,000 distinct CDR3 sequences, with roughly a tenth occurring only once. The data are from a study of T-cell reconstitution after alpha-beta-depleted transplantation in children. Trimming cost V 7 bases and J 0 bases; bases outside gene matches: 3. Germline CDR1 reads MNHNS; CDR2 reads SASEGT. This CDR3 spans 14 amino acids. This chain connects TRBV6-1 to TRBJ1-5; 7 nucleotides match TRBD1. This TCR derives from a human donor who donated a stem cell graft to a child with acute myeloid leukemia. The material was PBMCs from the stem cell graft donor, obtained from the stem cell graft. This chain's CDR3 is CASNRGFSNQPQHF. The CDR3, as DNA: TGTGCCAGCAACAGGGGATTTAGCAATCAGCCCCAGCATTTT.